These 11 T cell receptor beta chains were all obtained from the same sample, sequenced in a study of cytomegalovirus exposure and HLA in healthy donors. With 60 Vbeta and 13 Jbeta primers, the PCR was carried out. The repertoire was sequenced with immunoSEQ multiplex PCR; TCRdb's copy has only in-frame clones and lacks some. The table includes a few hundred thousand clones, about 79% detected once. The sequenced sample consisted of PBMCs. The receptors shown here come from a man between 18 and 29 years old in good health and CMV-seronegative.

The CDR3 DNA reads TGTGCCAGTAGTATAGATTTCGGACAGGGGGCTCGAGAGACCCAGTACTTC. This codes for CASSIDFGQGARETQYF. The rearrangement links TRBV19 to TRBJ2-5; 11 nucleotides match TRBD1. Losses at the gene ends were 0 bases for V and 4 bases for J; bases not matched to a gene: 7. This CDR3 has 17 residues. Germline V CDR1 and CDR2: LNHDA, SQIVND (reference sequence). The full variable domain, in which reference TRBV19 and TRBJ2-5 provide the parts outside the CDR3, is DGGITQSPKYLFRKEGQNVTLSCEQNLNHDAMYWYRQDPGQGLRLIYYSQIVNDFQKGDIAEGYSVSREKKESFPLTVTSAQKNPTAFYLCASSIDFGQGARETQYFGPGTRLLVL.

For this clone: One end of the junction is discordant with germline, which a read error may explain. The chain combines TRBV7-9 with TRBJ1-2; possibly TRBD1 for D (5 bases). The V gene's germline CDR1 is SEHNR and CDR2 FQNEAQ (reference sequence). This CDR3 region has 16 residues. Here the CDR3 reads CSSSLIVRDPTWGYTF. DNA of the CDR3: TGTTCCAGCAGCTTAATAGTCAGGGATCCTACTTGGGGCTACACCTTC.

The CDR3 protein is CASSLSGNSYEQYF. In DNA form, the CDR3 reads TGTGCCAGTAGTTTATCAGGGAACTCCTACGAGCAGTACTTC. This chain links TRBV19 with TRBJ2-7; a possible D gene is TRBD1 (5 bases). Trimming took 5 bases from V and 0 from J, leaving 11 bases between them. CDR3 length equals 14 residues. CDR1 LNHDA and CDR2 SQIVND come from the germline V gene (reference sequence).

This chain joins TRBV7-9 and TRBJ2-7; 9 nucleotides align to TRBD1. Germline CDR1 reads SEHNR; CDR2 reads FQNEAQ (reference sequence). The CDR3 extends over 14 amino acids. The V and J ends lost 7 bases and 4 bases, in that order; junction bases with no gene match: 8. As DNA, the CDR3 is TGTGCCAGCACCTCCCCAGACAGGGGGTACGAGCAGTACTTC. This codes for CASTSPDRGYEQYF.

The rearrangement joins TRBV28 to TRBJ2-5; no reliable D call. Germline CDR1 MDHEN, CDR2 SYDVKM. V shed 5 bases and J shed 5 bases, with 12 bases lying between them. CDR3 size: 13 residues. The CDR3 loop reads CASSPTIRETQYF. The CDR3 coding sequence is TGTGCCAGCAGTCCAACTATTAGGGAGACCCAGTACTTC.

This chain uses TRBV11-3 with TRBJ2-3; the match to TRBD2 covers 11 bases. The J segment lost 0 bases and the V segment lost 0 bases, leaving 8 bases of the junction unmatched. The germline V gene has CDR1 SGHNT and CDR2 YENEEA. The CDR3 loop spans 19 amino acids. The CDR3 DNA reads as TGTGCCAGCAGCTTAGATGGGCTAGCGGGGGGATCTAGCACAGATACGCAGTATTTT. Its protein is CASSLDGLAGGSSTDTQYF.

This clone was seen only a few times. This chain uses TRBV6-4 with TRBJ1-1; no clear D gene. The CDR3 consists of 16 residues. Per germline, CDR1 MRHNA and CDR2 SNTAGT. V was pared by 0 bases and J by 3 bases, with 14 bases between. CDR3 loop: CASSDSTLTEDTEAFF. The CDR3 DNA reads TGTGCCAGCAGTGACTCGACGCTCACGGAGGACACTGAAGCTTTCTTT.

The rearrangement joins TRBV7-2 to TRBJ2-7, with D possibly TRBD1 on 6 matching bases. The CDR3 contains 10 residues. The germline gives CDR1 SGHTA, CDR2 FQGNSA. The CDR3 bases are TGTGCGACAGGAGCCTACGAGCAGTACTTC. This encodes CATGAYEQYF.

In DNA, the CDR3 is TGTGCCAGTAGTTTTCCCGGGGACAGTTCCTACAATGAGCAGTTCTTC. Encoded protein: CASSFPGDSSYNEQFF. The gene calls are TRBV19 and TRBJ2-1; the match to TRBD1 covers 7 bases. V was clipped by 5 bases and J by 1 base; unmatched bases: 8. CDR1 and CDR2 from the germline V gene are LNHDA and SQIVND (reference sequence). The CDR3 sequence is 16 residues long. The full variable domain, its missing parts supplied by reference TRBV19 and TRBJ2-1, is DGGITQSPKYLFRKEGQNVTLSCEQNLNHDAMYWYRQDPGQGLRLIYYSQIVNDFQKGDIAEGYSVSREKKESFPLTVTSAQKNPTAFYLCASSFPGDSSYNEQFFGPGTRLTVL.

This clone was detected only once. This rearrangement joins TRBV5-5 to TRBJ2-1; the D gene is possibly TRBD1 (6 bases). CDR1 is SGHKS, CDR2 YYEKEE, per germline (reference sequence). There are 16 residues in the CDR3. V was clipped by 2 bases and J by 6 bases, with 18 bases between them. The CDR3 region has the DNA TGTGCCAGCAGCTTCCAGGGGATCGTTATTTCCAATGAGCAGTTCTTC. Translation: CASSFQGIVISNEQFF.

This chain connects TRBV5-1 to TRBJ2-5; D is ambiguous. The germline CDR1 and CDR2 sequences are SGHRS and YFSETQ. V gave up 6 bases and J gave up 2 bases, with 14 bases separating them. The CDR3 length is 14 residues. The chain's CDR3 is CASTPLAKQETQYF. The CDR3 DNA reads as TGCGCCAGCACCCCCTTAGCAAAACAAGAGACCCAGTACTTC.